Listed below are T cell receptor beta chains from one sample, sequenced in a study of blood T cell repertoires in COVID-19. TCRdb's copy holds only in-frame clones and misses some; the assay was immunoSEQ multiplex PCR. The data show some 300,000 clones, roughly 84% seen once. The sequenced sample consisted of PBMCs or T cells enriched from blood (not recorded which). The receptors come from a woman in her thirties who had recovered from COVID-19. CDR3s include the opening cysteine and the closing phenylalanine or tryptophan. The D gene is left open where the match is weak. Only some rows state a clone size, as once, few, many or a class for expanded clones.

CDR3 | DNA | J | V | D | size
CASSPPGTGGLDEQFF | TGTGCCAGCAGCCCCCCCGGGACAGGGGGCCTCGATGAGCAGTTCTTC | TRBJ2-1 | TRBV7-2 | TRBD1 | NA
CASTVGTGSEKLFF | TGTGCCAGCACGGTTGGGACAGGGAGTGAAAAACTGTTTTTT | TRBJ1-4 | TRBV2 | TRBD1 | NA
CAWATGQGYEQYF | TGTGCCTGGGCAACGGGACAGGGCTACGAGCAGTACTTC | TRBJ2-7 | TRBV30 | TRBD1 | NA
CAITPGDRAGNTIYF | TGTGCCATCACCCCCGGGGACAGGGCTGGAAACACCATATATTTT | TRBJ1-3 | TRBV10-3 | TRBD1 | NA
CATEAGISYNEQFF | TGTGCCACCGAAGCGGGGATCTCCTACAATGAGCAGTTCTTC | TRBJ2-1 | TRBV18 | TRBD2 | NA
CAWSDYRGRGNEQFF | TGTGCCTGGAGTGATTACAGGGGGCGTGGGAATGAGCAGTTCTTC | TRBJ2-1 | TRBV30 | TRBD1 | NA
CASSVGQGVDYEQYF | TGTGCCAGCAGCGTAGGACAGGGGGTCGACTACGAGCAGTACTTC | TRBJ2-7 | TRBV9 | TRBD1 | NA
CASSPGQGASSTQYF | TGTGCCAGCAGCCCGGGACAGGGGGCATCAAGTACGCAGTATTTT | TRBJ2-3 | TRBV7-2 | TRBD1 | once
CASSRSSSNNGVTQYF | TGCGCCAGCAGCAGGTCCTCTAGCAATAATGGGGTTACGCAGTATTTT | TRBJ2-3 | TRBV5-1 | NA | NA
CASSLAGPPYNEQFF | TGTGCCAGCAGCTTAGCGGGGCCGCCCTACAATGAGCAGTTCTTC | TRBJ2-1 | TRBV7-9 | NA | NA
CASSLTRSLTEAFF | TGCGCCAGCAGCTTGACTCGGTCCCTCACTGAAGCTTTCTTT | TRBJ1-1 | TRBV5-1 | NA | few
CASSEAFGTDYNEQFF | TGTGCCAGCAGTGAAGCGTTTGGGACAGACTACAATGAGCAGTTCTTC | TRBJ2-1 | TRBV2 | TRBD1 | NA
CASSPPPGGASGNTIYF | TGTGCCAGTAGTCCTCCCCCCGGGGGGGCATCTGGAAACACCATATATTTT | TRBJ1-3 | TRBV19 | NA | NA
CASSLGAGGAEKLFF | TGTGCCAGCAGCTTAGGGGCAGGGGGCGCAGAAAAACTGTTTTTT | TRBJ1-4 | TRBV7-6 | TRBD1 | NA
CASVNSPGQEADTQYF | TGTGCCAGCGTCAACTCCCCGGGACAGGAGGCAGATACGCAGTATTTT | TRBJ2-3 | TRBV3-1/TRBV3-2 | TRBD1 | NA
CASSFDISGNTIYF | TGTGCCAGCAGCTTCGACATCTCTGGAAACACCATATATTTT | TRBJ1-3 | TRBV7-9 | NA | NA
CSVVGTEAFF | TGCAGCGTTGTCGGCACTGAAGCTTTCTTT | TRBJ1-1 | TRBV29-1 | NA | few
CASSQPLRTGVDQPQHF | TGTGCCAGCAGCCAACCGCTGAGGACAGGGGTGGATCAGCCCCAGCATTTT | TRBJ1-5 | TRBV11-2 | TRBD1 | NA
CASSLEQGADTQYF | TGTGCCAGCAGCTTGGAACAGGGGGCAGATACGCAGTATTTT | TRBJ2-3 | TRBV5-4 | TRBD1 | NA
CATRIGGMGPSYGYTF | TGTGCCACCAGGATCGGGGGAATGGGACCGAGCTATGGCTACACCTTC | TRBJ1-2 | TRBV15 | NA | NA
CASSFEDRQETQYF | TGTGCCAGCAGTTTCGAAGACAGGCAAGAGACCCAGTACTTC | TRBJ2-5 | TRBV6-5 | NA | once
CASSPEAPSAADTQYF | TGTGCCAGCTCACCCGAGGCTCCTTCTGCCGCGGATACGCAGTATTTT | TRBJ2-3 | TRBV18 | NA | NA
CASKTQGITGELFF | TGTGCCAGCAAGACACAGGGGATCACCGGGGAGCTGTTTTTT | TRBJ2-2 | TRBV6-5 | TRBD1 | few
CASRPWDTNNYGYTF | TGTGCCAGCAGGCCTTGGGACACAAATAACTATGGCTACACCTTC | TRBJ1-2 | TRBV7-9 | NA | NA
CASSYSGGRETQYF | TGCGCCAGCAGCTACTCCGGGGGGCGGGAGACCCAGTACTTC | TRBJ2-5 | TRBV5-1 | NA | NA
CASRRDRTTEQFF | TGTGCCAGTCGAAGGGACAGGACCACGGAGCAGTTCTTC | TRBJ2-1 | TRBV19 | TRBD1 | NA
CASSVGGRTGVNEQFF | TGTGCCAGCAGCGTAGGGGGTAGGACAGGGGTAAATGAGCAGTTCTTC | TRBJ2-1 | TRBV9 | TRBD1 | NA
CASTQGTSRETQYF | TGTGCCAGCACCCAAGGGACTAGCAGAGAGACCCAGTACTTC | TRBJ2-5 | TRBV6-5 | TRBD2 | NA
CASRVPGVNTEAFF | TGTGCCAGCAGAGTACCCGGGGTGAACACTGAAGCTTTCTTT | TRBJ1-1 | TRBV6-5 | NA | NA
CASSDREVTGELFF | TGTGCCAGCAGCGACCGGGAGGTCACCGGGGAGCTGTTTTTT | TRBJ2-2 | TRBV7-2 | TRBD2 | NA
CASSPGGSGANVLTF | TGTGCCAGCAGCCCAGGGGGCTCTGGGGCCAACGTCCTGACTTTC | TRBJ2-6 | TRBV11-3 | TRBD1 | NA
CASSPRTGGNTEAFF | TGTGCCAGCAGCCCCCGGACAGGGGGGAACACTGAAGCTTTCTTT | TRBJ1-1 | TRBV6-5 | TRBD1 | NA
CASSVGGGEANYGYTF | TGTGCCAGCAGCGTAGGGGGCGGAGAGGCTAACTATGGCTACACCTTC | TRBJ1-2 | TRBV9 | NA | once
CASSSGLAGGQETQYF | TGTGCCAGCAGTTCAGGACTAGCGGGAGGCCAAGAGACCCAGTACTTC | TRBJ2-5 | TRBV27 | TRBD2 | NA
CASSPASPGDHEQYF | TGTGCCAGCAGCCCCGCGTCACCCGGGGATCACGAGCAGTACTTC | TRBJ2-7 | TRBV3-1/TRBV3-2 | NA | once
CASSPNGRDNQPQHF | TGTGCCAGCAGTCCCAACGGACGGGACAATCAGCCCCAGCATTTT | TRBJ1-5 | TRBV27 | NA | few
CASTATGTSNQPQHF | TGTGCCAGCACTGCTACCGGGACATCCAACCAGCCCCAGCATTTT | TRBJ1-5 | TRBV28 | NA | NA
CASSQEVDYNTGELFF | TGTGCCAGCAGCCAAGAGGTGGACTACAACACCGGGGAGCTGTTTTTT | TRBJ2-2 | TRBV3-1/TRBV3-2 | NA | NA
CASSFLYSNQPQHF | TGTGCCAGCAGTTTTCTGTATAGCAATCAGCCCCAGCATTTT | TRBJ1-5 | TRBV28 | NA | NA
CASSSGTGNTGELFF | TGTGCCAGCAGCTCCGGGACAGGGAACACCGGGGAGCTGTTTTTT | TRBJ2-2 | TRBV5-4 | TRBD1 | NA
CASSPGTQGSSNQPQHF | TGTGCCAGCTCACCGGGCACACAGGGTTCGAGCAATCAGCCCCAGCATTTT | TRBJ1-5 | TRBV18 | NA | NA
CAISESTGQGEQFF | TGTGCCATCAGTGAGTCGACCGGACAGGGGGAGCAGTTCTTC | TRBJ2-1 | TRBV10-3 | TRBD1 | NA
CASSGTGGRGEKLFF | TGTGCCAGCAGTGGGACAGGGGGCAGGGGTGAAAAACTGTTTTTT | TRBJ1-4 | TRBV2 | TRBD1 | NA
CASSSGLAGGQETQYF | TGTGCCAGCAGCTCCGGACTAGCGGGGGGACAAGAGACCCAGTACTTC | TRBJ2-5 | TRBV5-5 | TRBD2 | NA
CASSPNSGLAETQYF | TGTGCCAGCAGCCCGAATTCGGGACTAGCGGAGACCCAGTACTTC | TRBJ2-5 | TRBV11-3 | TRBD2 | NA
CASSYRGQGANTEAFF | TGTGCCAGCAGTTACCGCGGACAGGGAGCCAACACTGAAGCTTTCTTT | TRBJ1-1 | TRBV6-5 | TRBD1 | NA
CASSSDTGNTIYF | TGCGCCAGCAGCTCGGACACGGGAAACACCATATATTTT | TRBJ1-3 | TRBV5-1 | NA | NA
CATSRGGQETQYF | TGTGCCACCAGCCGGGGGGGGCAAGAGACCCAGTACTTC | TRBJ2-5 | TRBV15 | TRBD2 | NA
CASSIVPPGQGAGNTIYF | TGTGCCAGTAGTATAGTCCCACCGGGACAGGGGGCTGGAAACACCATATATTTT | TRBJ1-3 | TRBV19 | TRBD1 | NA
CASSYPGGSKNIQYF | TGTGCCAGCAGTTACCCGGGGGGGTCCAAAAACATTCAGTACTTC | TRBJ2-4 | TRBV6-5 | TRBD2 | NA
CATSDLAGDSTGELFF | TGTGCCACCAGTGATTTAGCGGGGGACTCGACCGGGGAGCTGTTTTTT | TRBJ2-2 | TRBV24-1 | TRBD2 | NA
CASSVSSGANVLTF | TGTGCCAGCAGTGTGAGCTCTGGGGCCAACGTCCTGACTTTC | TRBJ2-6 | TRBV2 | NA | NA
CASSGGHQNTEAFF | TGTGCCAGCAGCGGCGGGCACCAGAACACTGAAGCTTTCTTT | TRBJ1-1 | TRBV2 | NA | NA
CATSRRPHTGGDTGELFF | TGTGCCACCAGCAGAAGACCCCATACGGGGGGTGACACCGGGGAGCTGTTTTTT | TRBJ2-2 | TRBV15 | TRBD2 | once